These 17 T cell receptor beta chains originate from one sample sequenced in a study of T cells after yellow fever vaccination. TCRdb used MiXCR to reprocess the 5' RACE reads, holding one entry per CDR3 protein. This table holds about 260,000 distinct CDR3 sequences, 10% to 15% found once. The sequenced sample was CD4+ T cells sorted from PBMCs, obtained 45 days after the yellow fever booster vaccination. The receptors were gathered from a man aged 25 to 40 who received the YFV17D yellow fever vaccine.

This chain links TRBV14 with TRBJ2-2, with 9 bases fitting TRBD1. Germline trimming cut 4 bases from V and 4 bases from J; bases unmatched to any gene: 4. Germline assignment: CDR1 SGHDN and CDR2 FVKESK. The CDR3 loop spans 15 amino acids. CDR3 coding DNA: TGTGCCAGCAGCCCACAGGGGGCAGGCACCGGGGAGCTGTTTTTT. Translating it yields CASSPQGAGTGELFF.

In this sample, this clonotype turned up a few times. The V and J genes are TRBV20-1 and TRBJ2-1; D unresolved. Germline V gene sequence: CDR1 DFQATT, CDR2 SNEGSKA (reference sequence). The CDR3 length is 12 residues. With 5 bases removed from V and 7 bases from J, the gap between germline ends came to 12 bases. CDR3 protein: CSAGTLGNEQFF. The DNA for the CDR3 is TGCAGTGCTGGAACCCTCGGTAATGAGCAGTTCTTC.

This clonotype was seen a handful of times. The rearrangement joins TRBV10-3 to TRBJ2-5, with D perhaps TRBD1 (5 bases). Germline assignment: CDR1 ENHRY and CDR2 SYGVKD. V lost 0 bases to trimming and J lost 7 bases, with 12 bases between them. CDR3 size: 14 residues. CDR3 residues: CAISESIGAWTQYF. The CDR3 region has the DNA TGTGCCATCAGTGAGTCGATTGGGGCGTGGACCCAGTACTTC.

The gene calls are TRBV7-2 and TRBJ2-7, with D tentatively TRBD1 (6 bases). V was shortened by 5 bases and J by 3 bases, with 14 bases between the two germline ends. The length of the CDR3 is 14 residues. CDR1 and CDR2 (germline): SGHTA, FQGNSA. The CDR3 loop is CASSRTGYGYEQYF. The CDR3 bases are TGTGCCAGCAGCAGAACAGGGTACGGCTACGAGCAGTACTTC.

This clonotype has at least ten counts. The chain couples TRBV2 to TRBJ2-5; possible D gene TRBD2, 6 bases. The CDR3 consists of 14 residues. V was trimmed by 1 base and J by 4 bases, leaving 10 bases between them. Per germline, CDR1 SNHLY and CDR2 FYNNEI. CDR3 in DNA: TGTGCCAGCAGTGAAGGCGGGAAAGGAGAGACCCAGTACTTC. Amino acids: CASSEGGKGETQYF. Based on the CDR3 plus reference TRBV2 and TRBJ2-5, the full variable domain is EPEVTQTPSHQVTQMGQEVILRCVPISNHLYFYWYRQILGQKVEFLVSFYNNEISEKSEIFDDQFSVERPDGSNFTLKIRSTKLEDSAMYFCASSEGGKGETQYFGPGTRLLVL.

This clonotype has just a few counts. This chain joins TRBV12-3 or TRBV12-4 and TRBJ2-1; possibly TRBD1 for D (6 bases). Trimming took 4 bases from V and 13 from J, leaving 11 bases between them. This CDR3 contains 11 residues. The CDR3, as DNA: TGTGCCAGCAGTTCTGGACAGAACCAGTTCTTC. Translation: CASSSGQNQFF.

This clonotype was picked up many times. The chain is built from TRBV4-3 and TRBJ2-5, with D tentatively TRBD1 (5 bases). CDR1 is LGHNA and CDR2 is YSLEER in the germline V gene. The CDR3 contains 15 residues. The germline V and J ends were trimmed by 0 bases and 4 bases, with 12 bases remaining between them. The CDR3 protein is CASSQEVRGRETQYF. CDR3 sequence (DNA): TGCGCCAGCAGCCAAGAAGTTAGGGGTAGAGAGACCCAGTACTTC.

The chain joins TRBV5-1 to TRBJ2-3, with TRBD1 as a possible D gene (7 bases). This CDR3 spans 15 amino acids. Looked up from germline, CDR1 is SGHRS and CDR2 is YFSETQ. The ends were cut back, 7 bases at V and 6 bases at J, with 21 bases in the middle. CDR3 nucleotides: TGCGCCAGCGTACCCCAGGGGGGCCGCGTGGATACGCAGTATTTT. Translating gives CASVPQGGRVDTQYF. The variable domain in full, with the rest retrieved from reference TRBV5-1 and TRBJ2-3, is KAGVTQTPRYLIKTRGQQVTLSCSPISGHRSVSWYQQTPGQGLQFLFEYFSETQRNKGNFPGRFSGRQFSNSRSEMNVSTLELGDSALYLCASVPQGGRVDTQYFGPGTRLTVL.

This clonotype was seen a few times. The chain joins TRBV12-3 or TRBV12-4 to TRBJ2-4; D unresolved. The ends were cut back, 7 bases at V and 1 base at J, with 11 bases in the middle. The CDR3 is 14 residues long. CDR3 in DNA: TGTGCCAGCACAGTATCGCTGGCCAAAAACATTCAGTACTTC. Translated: CASTVSLAKNIQYF.

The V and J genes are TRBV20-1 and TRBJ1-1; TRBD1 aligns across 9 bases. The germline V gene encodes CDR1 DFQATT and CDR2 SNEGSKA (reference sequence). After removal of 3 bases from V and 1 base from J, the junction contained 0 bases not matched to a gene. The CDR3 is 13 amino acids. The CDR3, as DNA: TGCAGTGCTAGGGACAGGGGGAACACTGAAGCTTTCTTT. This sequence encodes CSARDRGNTEAFF.

As DNA, the CDR3 is TGTGCCAGCAAGCGGGATGCCTCGGATGAGCAGTTCTTC. As protein: CASKRDASDEQFF. This chain uses TRBV7-9 with TRBJ2-1; 7 bases map to TRBD2. The CDR3 spans 13 residues. Per the germline V gene, CDR1 is SEHNR and CDR2 is FQNEAQ (reference sequence). With V trimmed by 7 bases and J by 8 bases, 8 bases remained unmatched.

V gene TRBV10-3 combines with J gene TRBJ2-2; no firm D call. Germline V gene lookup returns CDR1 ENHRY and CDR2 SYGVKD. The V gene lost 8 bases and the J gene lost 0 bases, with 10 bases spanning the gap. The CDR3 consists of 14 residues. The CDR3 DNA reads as TGTGCCATCCGAGGACCGGCGAACACCGGGGAGCTGTTTTTT. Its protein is CAIRGPANTGELFF.

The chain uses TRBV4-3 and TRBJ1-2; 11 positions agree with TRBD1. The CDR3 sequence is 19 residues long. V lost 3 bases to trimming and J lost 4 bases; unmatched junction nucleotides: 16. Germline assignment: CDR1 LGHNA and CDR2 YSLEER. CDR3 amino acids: CASSHGTRGTGGRGYGYTF. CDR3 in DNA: TGCGCCAGCAGCCATGGTACCCGCGGGACAGGGGGTCGGGGCTATGGCTACACCTTC.

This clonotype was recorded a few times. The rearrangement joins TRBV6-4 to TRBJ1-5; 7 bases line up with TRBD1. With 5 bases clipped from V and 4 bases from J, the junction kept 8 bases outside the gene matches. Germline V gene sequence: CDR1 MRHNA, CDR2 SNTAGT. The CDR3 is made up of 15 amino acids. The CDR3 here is CASSQVAGGNQPQHF. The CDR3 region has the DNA TGTGCCAGCAGTCAAGTTGCAGGGGGAAATCAGCCCCAGCATTTT.

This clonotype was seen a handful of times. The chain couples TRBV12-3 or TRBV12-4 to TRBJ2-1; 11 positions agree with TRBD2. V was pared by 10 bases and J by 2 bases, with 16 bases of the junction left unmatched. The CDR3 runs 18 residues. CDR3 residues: CANTPGLAAGGAYNEQFF. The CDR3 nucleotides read TGTGCCAATACTCCGGGACTAGCGGCCGGAGGGGCCTACAATGAGCAGTTCTTC.

The CDR3 sequence is CATSRDVGAETQYF. The CDR3 nucleotides are TGTGCCACCAGCAGAGATGTGGGGGCGGAGACCCAGTACTTC. V gene TRBV15 combines with J gene TRBJ2-5, with D perhaps TRBD1 (6 bases). The CDR3 spans 14 residues. Germline CDR1 and CDR2: LNHNV and YYDKDF (reference sequence). V was cut by 0 bases and J by 5 bases, with 10 bases left in between.

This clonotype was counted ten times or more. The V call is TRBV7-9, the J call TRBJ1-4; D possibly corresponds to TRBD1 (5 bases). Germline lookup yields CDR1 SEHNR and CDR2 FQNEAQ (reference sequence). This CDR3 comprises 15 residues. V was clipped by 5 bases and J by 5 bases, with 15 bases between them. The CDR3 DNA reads TGTGCCAGCAGCGGAATGGACATATCGAATGAAAAACTGTTTTTT. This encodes CASSGMDISNEKLFF.